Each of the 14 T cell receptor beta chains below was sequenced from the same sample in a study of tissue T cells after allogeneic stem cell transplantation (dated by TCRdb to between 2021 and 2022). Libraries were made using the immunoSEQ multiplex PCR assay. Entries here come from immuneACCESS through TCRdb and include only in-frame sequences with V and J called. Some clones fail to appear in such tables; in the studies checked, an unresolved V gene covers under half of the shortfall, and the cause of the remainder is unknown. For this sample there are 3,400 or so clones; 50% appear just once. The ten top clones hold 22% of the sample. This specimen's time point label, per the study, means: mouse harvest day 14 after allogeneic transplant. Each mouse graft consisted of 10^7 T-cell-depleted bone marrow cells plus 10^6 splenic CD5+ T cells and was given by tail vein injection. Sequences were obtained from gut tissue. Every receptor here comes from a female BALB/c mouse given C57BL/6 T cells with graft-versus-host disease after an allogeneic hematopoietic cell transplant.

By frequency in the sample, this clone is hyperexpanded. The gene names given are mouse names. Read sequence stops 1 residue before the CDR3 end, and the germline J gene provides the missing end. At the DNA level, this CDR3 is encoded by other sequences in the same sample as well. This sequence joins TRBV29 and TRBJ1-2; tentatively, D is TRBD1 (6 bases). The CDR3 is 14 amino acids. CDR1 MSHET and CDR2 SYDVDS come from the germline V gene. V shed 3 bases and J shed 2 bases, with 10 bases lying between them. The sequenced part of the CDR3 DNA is TGTGCTAGCAGTTTGTGGGGGCGGAACTCCGACTACACC. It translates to CASSLWGRNSDYT. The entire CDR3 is CASSLWGRNSDYTF.

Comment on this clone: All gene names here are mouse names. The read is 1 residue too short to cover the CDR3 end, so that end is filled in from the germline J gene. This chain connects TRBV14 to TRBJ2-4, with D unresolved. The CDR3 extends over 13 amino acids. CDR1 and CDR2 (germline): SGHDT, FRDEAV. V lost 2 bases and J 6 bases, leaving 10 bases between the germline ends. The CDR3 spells CASSLTGMNTLYF. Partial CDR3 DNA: TGTGCCAGCAGTTTAACGGGGATGAACACCTTGTAC.

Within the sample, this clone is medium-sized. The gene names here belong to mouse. The CDR3 is CASGETGSERLFF. The covered CDR3 bases are TGTGCCAGCGGTGAGACAGGGAGCGAAAGATTATTT. The rearrangement joins TRBV13-2 to TRBJ1-4; 7 bases align to TRBD1. From the germline J gene comes the end of the CDR3, since the read stops 1 residue before it. Germline V gene lookup returns CDR1 NNHNN and CDR2 SYGAGS (reference sequence). The V segment lost 2 bases and the J segment 7 bases; nucleotides outside the gene matches: 2. There are 13 residues in the CDR3.

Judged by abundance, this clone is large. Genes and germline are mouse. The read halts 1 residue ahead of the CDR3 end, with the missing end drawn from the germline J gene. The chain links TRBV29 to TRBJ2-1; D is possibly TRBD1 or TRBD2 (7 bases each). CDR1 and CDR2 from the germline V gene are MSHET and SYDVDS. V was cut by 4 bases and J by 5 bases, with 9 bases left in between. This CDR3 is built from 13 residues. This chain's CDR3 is CASSSGGDAEQFF. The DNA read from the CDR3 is TGTGCTAGCAGTTCAGGGGGGGATGCTGAGCAGTTC. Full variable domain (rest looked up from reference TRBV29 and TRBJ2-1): DMKVTQMPRYLIKRMGENVLLECGQDMSHETMYWYRQDPGLGLQLIYISYDVDSNSEGDIPKGYRVSRKKREHFSLILDSAKTNQTSVYFCASSSGGDAEQFFGPGTRLTVL.

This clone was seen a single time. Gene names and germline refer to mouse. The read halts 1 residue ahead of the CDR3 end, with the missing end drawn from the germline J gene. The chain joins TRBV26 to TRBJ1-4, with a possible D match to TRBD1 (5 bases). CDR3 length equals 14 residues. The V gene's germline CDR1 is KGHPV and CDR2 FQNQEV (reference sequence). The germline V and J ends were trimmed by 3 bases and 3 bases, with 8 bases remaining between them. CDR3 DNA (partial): TGTGCCAGCAGTCTAGGACATCCCAACGAAAGATTATTT. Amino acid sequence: CASSLGHPNERLF. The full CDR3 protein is CASSLGHPNERLFF.

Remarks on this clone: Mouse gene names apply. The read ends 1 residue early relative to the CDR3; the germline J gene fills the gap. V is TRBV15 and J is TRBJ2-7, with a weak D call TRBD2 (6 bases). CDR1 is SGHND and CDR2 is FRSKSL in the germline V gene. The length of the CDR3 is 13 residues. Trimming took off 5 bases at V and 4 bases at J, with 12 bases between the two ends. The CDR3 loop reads CASSRGDPYEQYF. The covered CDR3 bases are TGTGCCAGCAGTCGGGGGGATCCATATGAACAGTAC. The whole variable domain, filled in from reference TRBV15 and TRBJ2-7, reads DAGVTQTPRHEVAEKGQTIILKCEPVSGHNDLFWYRQTKIQGLELLSYFRSKSLMEDGGAFKDRFKAEMLNSSFSTLKIQPTEPKDSAVYLCASSRGDPYEQYFGPGTRLTVL.

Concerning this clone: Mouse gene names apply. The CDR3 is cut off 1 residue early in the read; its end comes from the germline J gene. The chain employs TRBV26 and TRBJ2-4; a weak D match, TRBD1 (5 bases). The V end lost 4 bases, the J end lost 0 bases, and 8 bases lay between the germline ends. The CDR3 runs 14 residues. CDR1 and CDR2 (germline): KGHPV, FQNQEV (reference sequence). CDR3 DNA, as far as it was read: TGTGCCAGCAGTCCAGACAGTAGTCAAAACACCTTGTAC. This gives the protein CASSPDSSQNTLY. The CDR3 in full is CASSPDSSQNTLYF.

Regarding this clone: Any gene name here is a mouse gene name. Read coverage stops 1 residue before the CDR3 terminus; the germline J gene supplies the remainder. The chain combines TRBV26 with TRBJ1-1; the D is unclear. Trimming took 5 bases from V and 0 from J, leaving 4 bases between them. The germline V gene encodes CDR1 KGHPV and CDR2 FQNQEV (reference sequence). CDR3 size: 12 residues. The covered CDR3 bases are TGTGCCAGCAGTAAGTCAAACACAGAAGTCTTC. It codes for CASSKSNTEVF. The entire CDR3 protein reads CASSKSNTEVFF.

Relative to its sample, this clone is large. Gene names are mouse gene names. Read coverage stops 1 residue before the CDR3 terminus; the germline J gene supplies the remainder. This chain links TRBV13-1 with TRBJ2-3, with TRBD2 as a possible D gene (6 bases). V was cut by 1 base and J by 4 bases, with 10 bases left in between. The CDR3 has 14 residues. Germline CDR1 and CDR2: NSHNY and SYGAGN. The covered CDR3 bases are TGTGCCAGCAGTGATCGCTGGGGAACAGAAACGCTGTAT. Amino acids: CASSDRWGTETLY. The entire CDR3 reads CASSDRWGTETLYF.

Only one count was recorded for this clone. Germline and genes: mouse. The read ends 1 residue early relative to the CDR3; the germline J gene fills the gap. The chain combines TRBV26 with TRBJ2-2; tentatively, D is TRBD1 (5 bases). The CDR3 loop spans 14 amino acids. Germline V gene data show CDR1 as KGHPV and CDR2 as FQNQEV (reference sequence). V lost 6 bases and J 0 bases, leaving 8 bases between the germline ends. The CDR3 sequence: CASSATANTGQLYF. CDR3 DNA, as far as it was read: TGTGCCAGCAGCGCGACAGCAAACACCGGGCAGCTCTAC.

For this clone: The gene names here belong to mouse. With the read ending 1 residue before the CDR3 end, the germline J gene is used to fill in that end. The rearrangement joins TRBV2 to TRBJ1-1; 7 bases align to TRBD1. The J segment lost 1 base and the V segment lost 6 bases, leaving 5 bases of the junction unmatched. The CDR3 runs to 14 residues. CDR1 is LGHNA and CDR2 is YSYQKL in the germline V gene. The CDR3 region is CASRTGRRNTEVFF. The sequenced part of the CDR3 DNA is TGTGCCAGCAGGACAGGGAGGCGAAACACAGAAGTCTTC. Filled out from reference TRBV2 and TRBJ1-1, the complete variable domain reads DPKIIQKPKYLVAVTGSEKILICEQYLGHNAMYWYRQSAKKPLEFMFSYSYQKLMDNQTASSRFQPQSSKKNHLDLQITALKPDDSATYFCASRTGRRNTEVFFGKGTRLTVV.

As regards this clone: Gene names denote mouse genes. CDR3 region: CASSLSPGRNTGQLYF. The CDR3 bases that were read are TGTGCCAGCAGTCTGTCGCCAGGGAGAAACACCGGGCAGCTCTAC. This chain links TRBV26 with TRBJ2-2, with D perhaps matching TRBD1 (5 bases). The CDR3 extends 1 residue past the end of the read, so its final part is completed from the germline J gene. The CDR3 extends over 16 amino acids. Germline V gives CDR1 KGHPV, CDR2 FQNQEV (reference sequence). Trimming removed 0 bases at V and 1 base at J, with 9 bases between.

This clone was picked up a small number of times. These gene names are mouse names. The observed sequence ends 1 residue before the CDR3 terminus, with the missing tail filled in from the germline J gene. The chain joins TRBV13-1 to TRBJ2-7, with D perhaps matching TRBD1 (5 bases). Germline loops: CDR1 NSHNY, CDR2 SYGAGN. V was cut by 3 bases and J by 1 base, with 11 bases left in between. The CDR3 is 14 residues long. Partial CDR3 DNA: TGTGCCAGCAGTGGACCGGACAAATCCTATGAACAGTAC. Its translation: CASSGPDKSYEQY. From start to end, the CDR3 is CASSGPDKSYEQYF.

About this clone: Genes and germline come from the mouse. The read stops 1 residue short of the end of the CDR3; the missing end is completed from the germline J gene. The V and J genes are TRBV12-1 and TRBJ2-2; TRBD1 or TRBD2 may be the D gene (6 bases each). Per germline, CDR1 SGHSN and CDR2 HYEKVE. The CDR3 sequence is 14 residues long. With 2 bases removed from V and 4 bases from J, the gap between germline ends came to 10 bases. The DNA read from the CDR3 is TGTGCCAGCTCTCCGGGGGCGATCACCGGGCAGCTCTAC. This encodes CASSPGAITGQLY. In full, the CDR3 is CASSPGAITGQLYF.